Presented here are 17 T cell receptor beta chains from one specimen sequenced in a study of blood T cells in healthy people across ages. A sample-barcoded 5' primer and a J-beta primer mix were used in a second PCR of about 6 to 11 cycles. TCRdb redid the calling of the 5' RACE reads with MiXCR, one entry per CDR3 protein. The sample lists 650,000 to 1,000,000 distinct CDR3 sequences, 35% to 40% seen once, with roughly 13% in the top ten. Sequenced: blood. Source of these receptors: a man younger than 35 in good health.

A note on this clonotype: This sequence may be a read error, since a much larger clone differs from it by one base. The rearrangement joins TRBV12-3 or TRBV12-4 to TRBJ1-5; D gene uncertain. V dropped 6 bases and J dropped 6 bases, with 15 bases sitting between them. The CDR3 length is 14 residues. The CDR3 reads CASSPRHRGQPQHF. The CDR3 coding sequence is TGTGCCAGCAGCCCCCGGCACCGGGGTCAGCCCCAGCATTTT.

The chain uses TRBV29-1 and TRBJ2-3, with 8 bases matching TRBD2. J was trimmed by 5 bases and V by 5 bases; bases with no gene match: 9. Germline V lookup: CDR1 SQVTM, CDR2 ANQGSEA. The CDR3 contains 14 residues. As DNA, the CDR3 is TGCAGCGTTACCTCCAGCGGGGGTATAGATACGCAGTATTTT. It specifies CSVTSSGGIDTQYF.

About this clonotype itself: This clone may be a read error of a much larger clone one base away. The rearrangement uses TRBV4-3 and TRBJ2-1; 12 bases line up with TRBD2. From germline, CDR1 is LGHNA and CDR2 YSLEER. The CDR3 is 14 amino acids. After removal of 3 bases from V and 13 bases from J, the junction contained 7 bases not matched to a gene. CDR3 amino acids: CASSQARLAGAQFF. In DNA form, the CDR3 reads TGCGCCAGCAGCCAGGCACGACTAGCGGGGGCCCAGTTCTTC.

The chain is built from TRBV20-1 and TRBJ1-1; a possible D gene is TRBD1 (6 bases). V was pared by 6 bases and J by 2 bases, with 13 bases between. The germline CDR1 and CDR2 sequences are DFQATT and SNEGSKA (reference sequence). This CDR3 region has 13 residues. CDR3 residues: CSAPKGGNTEAFF. The CDR3 coding sequence is TGCAGTGCCCCTAAAGGGGGAAACACTGAAGCTTTCTTT.

A few counts support this clonotype. The chain is built from TRBV10-3 and TRBJ2-7, with 8 positions matching TRBD1. J lost 0 bases, V lost 2 bases, and 12 bases had no gene match. Germline CDR1 ENHRY, CDR2 SYGVKD. The CDR3 has 18 amino acids. The CDR3 loop is CAISEAALGQVSSYEQYF. As DNA, the CDR3 is TGTGCCATCAGTGAGGCGGCTTTGGGACAGGTGAGCTCCTACGAGCAGTACTTC.

The rearrangement links TRBV10-3 to TRBJ2-7; tentative D call: TRBD1 (6 bases). The CDR3 loop spans 13 amino acids. Germline V gene lookup returns CDR1 ENHRY and CDR2 SYGVKD. V was cut by 3 bases and J by 3 bases, with 9 bases left in between. CDR3 DNA: TGTGCCATCAGTGAAGGGGACAACTACGAGCAGTACTTC. Translated: CAISEGDNYEQYF.

Worth noting for this clonotype: A read error may explain this, as a much larger clone is one base away. The chain recombines TRBV4-3 with TRBJ2-7, with D unclear. This CDR3 spans 17 amino acids. The V end was cut by 0 bases, the J end by 7 bases, with 22 bases between. Germline CDR1 is LGHNA and CDR2 is YSLEER. The CDR3 coding sequence is TGCGCCAGCAGCCAAGATTGGGCAGGTATCCTTTACAATGAGCAGTACTTC. Protein sequence: CASSQDWAGILYNEQYF.

The CDR3 sequence: CSAPFTSFSETQFF. The CDR3 bases are TGCAGTGCTCCCTTCACTAGTTTCTCAGAGACCCAGTTCTTC. The J gene is TRBJ2-1, the V gene TRBV20-1; D may be TRBD2 (5 bases). The CDR3 contains 14 residues. Germline V gene data show CDR1 as DFQATT and CDR2 as SNEGSKA (reference sequence). V dropped 5 bases and J dropped 13 bases, with 24 bases sitting between them.

As to this clonotype: This may be a read error: a much more frequent sequence differs by one nucleotide. V usage is TRBV6-2 or TRBV6-3 and J usage is TRBJ1-5, with D possibly TRBD1 on 6 matching bases. The CDR3 length is 13 residues. Germline V gene lookup returns CDR1 MNHEY and CDR2 SVGEGT. The CDR3 loop is CASSLQGFQPHHF. Here the CDR3 DNA reads TGTGCCAGCAGTCTACAGGGATTTCAGCCCCATCATTTT.

A few counts support this clonotype. V is TRBV20-1 and J is TRBJ2-2; D may correspond to TRBD1 or TRBD2 (5 bases each). CDR1 is DFQATT, CDR2 SNEGSKA, per germline (reference sequence). Deletions cut 5 bases from V and 4 bases from J, with 14 bases between. CDR3 size: 14 residues. CDR3 coding DNA: TGCAGTGCTCCCGAGGGGTCGGGCACCGGGGAGCTGTTTTTT. Protein product: CSAPEGSGTGELFF.

The chain links TRBV5-1 to TRBJ1-2, with a possible D match to TRBD1 (6 bases). V was clipped by 3 bases and J by 5 bases, with 17 bases between them. The germline gives CDR1 SGHRS, CDR2 YFSETQ. CDR3 length equals 15 residues. The CDR3 sequence is CASSSPTLGAYGYTF. The CDR3 DNA reads TGCGCCAGCAGCTCGCCTACCCTGGGGGCGTATGGCTACACCTTC.

This clonotype has at least ten counts. The chain couples TRBV20-1 to TRBJ1-1; D is possibly TRBD1 (6 bases). V was clipped by 3 bases and J by 1 base, with 9 bases between them. Germline loops: CDR1 DFQATT, CDR2 SNEGSKA (reference sequence). The CDR3 runs to 13 residues. Written as DNA, the CDR3 is TGCAGTGCTAGTGGGGGGGCGAACACTGAAGCTTTCTTT. This encodes CSASGGANTEAFF.

V usage is TRBV25-1 and J usage is TRBJ1-5; D is possibly TRBD1 (5 bases). The V and J ends lost 3 bases and 4 bases respectively, with 16 bases between them. CDR1 is MGHDK and CDR2 is SYGVNS in the germline V gene. The CDR3 contains 16 residues. The chain's CDR3 is CASSDLKGQFNQPQHF. In DNA form, the CDR3 reads TGTGCCAGCAGTGACCTCAAGGGGCAGTTTAATCAGCCCCAGCATTTT.

This clonotype was seen only a few times. The rearrangement joins TRBV29-1 to TRBJ1-2; 10 nucleotides align to TRBD1. This CDR3 has 13 residues. J lost 6 bases, V lost 6 bases, and 7 bases had no gene match. Germline loops: CDR1 SQVTM, CDR2 ANQGSEA. CDR3 loop: CSVWTGGLDGYTF. CDR3 nucleotides: TGCAGCGTCTGGACAGGGGGTCTGGATGGCTACACCTTC.

This clonotype occurred a few times. The chain uses TRBV6-2 or TRBV6-3 and TRBJ1-2; TRBD1 agrees at 7 bases. Germline V gives CDR1 MNHEY, CDR2 SVGEGT. There are 16 residues in the CDR3. After removal of 5 bases from V and 5 bases from J, the junction contained 14 bases not matched to a gene. CDR3 in DNA: TGTGCCAGCAGTCCCCCACCTCGGCAGGGGGGGTATGGCTACACCTTC. Translated, it gives CASSPPPRQGGYGYTF.

There are a few counts of this clonotype. The chain joins TRBV20-1 to TRBJ2-4, with 9 bases that match TRBD1. This CDR3 is 12 amino acids long. The trim removed 7 bases at V and 8 bases at J, leaving 6 bases unmatched. The germline gives CDR1 DFQATT, CDR2 SNEGSKA (reference sequence). CDR3 amino acids: CSVWDRADIQYF. Here the CDR3 DNA reads TGCAGTGTGTGGGACAGGGCAGACATTCAGTACTTC.

This clonotype was seen more than once but under ten times. This sequence joins TRBV2 and TRBJ2-6, with D unresolved. The CDR3 totals 20 residues. Germline loops: CDR1 SNHLY, CDR2 FYNNEI. V lost 4 bases and J lost 0, with 22 bases in between. The CDR3 bases are TGTGCCAGCAGTGTGGTAGGGATCTTAATCCGAGGCTCTGGGGCCAACGTCCTGACTTTC. This codes for CASSVVGILIRGSGANVLTF.